Below, 32 T cell receptor beta chains from the same sample are listed, as sequenced in a study of blood T cell repertoires in COVID-19. TCRdb keeps only in-frame clones here, not all; method: immunoSEQ multiplex PCR. The sample lists roughly 400,000 clones; approximately 90% were seen once. The material sequenced was PBMCs or T cells enriched from blood (not recorded which). The receptor source for this set is a woman between 40 and 50 years old who had been exposed to COVID-19.

The chain carries TRBV3-1 (or the pseudogene TRBV3-2) and TRBJ1-1; the D is unclear. The germline CDR1 and CDR2 sequences are LGHDT and YNNKEL (reference sequence). V lost 0 bases and J lost 1, with 9 bases in between. The length of the CDR3 is 15 residues. The CDR3 DNA reads as TGTGCCAGCAGCCAAGATATTAACACGAACACTGAAGCTTTCTTT. This translates into CASSQDINTNTEAFF.

V is TRBV4-1 and J is TRBJ1-1; D unresolved. Trimming shortened V by 0 bases and J by 5 bases, and 10 bases separated the two germline ends. The CDR3 is 14 amino acids. CDR1 and CDR2 from the germline V gene are MGHRA and YSYEKL. In DNA form, the CDR3 reads TGCGCCAGCAGCCAAGAACCGGGGAGTACTGAAGCTTTCTTT. This sequence encodes CASSQEPGSTEAFF.

V usage is TRBV4-1 and J usage is TRBJ1-4; a possible D gene is TRBD1 (5 bases). V was shortened by 2 bases and J by 5 bases, with 12 bases between the two germline ends. CDR3 length: 15 amino acids. Germline CDR1 and CDR2: MGHRA and YSYEKL. The CDR3 region has the DNA TGCGCCAGCAGCCAAACCCCCGGACAAAATGAAAAACTGTTTTTT. Its protein is CASSQTPGQNEKLFF.

As DNA, the CDR3 is TGTGCCAGTAGTGCTCAGGTTAATTCACCCCTCCACTTT. As protein: CASSAQVNSPLHF. This sequence joins TRBV19 and TRBJ1-6, with unresolved D. The length of the CDR3 is 13 residues. Trimming removed 5 bases at V and 6 bases at J, with 8 bases between. Germline V gene data show CDR1 as LNHDA and CDR2 as SQIVND (reference sequence).

The J gene is TRBJ2-4, the V gene TRBV5-1; a possible D gene is TRBD2 (5 bases). Germline loops: CDR1 SGHRS, CDR2 YFSETQ. V was trimmed by 4 bases and J by 3 bases, leaving 17 bases between them. The CDR3 contains 16 residues. The CDR3 sequence: CASSPEGRAVKNIQYF. DNA for the CDR3: TGCGCCAGCAGCCCCGAGGGAAGGGCTGTCAAAAACATTCAGTACTTC.

This sequence joins TRBV5-6 and TRBJ1-6; 8 bases agree with TRBD1. The trim removed 4 bases at V and 10 bases at J, leaving 13 bases unmatched. This CDR3 region has 16 residues. The V gene's germline CDR1 is SGHDT and CDR2 YYEEEE. This CDR3 is CASSNVRAGGISPLHF. As DNA, the CDR3 is TGTGCCAGCAGCAATGTAAGAGCAGGGGGCATCTCACCCCTCCACTTT.

The chain combines TRBV12-3 or TRBV12-4 with TRBJ1-5; D may be TRBD1 (5 bases). Trimming took off 6 bases at V and 2 bases at J, with 8 bases between the two ends. The CDR3 has 13 residues. The CDR3 reads CASSRVGNQPQHF. The DNA of the CDR3 is TGTGCCAGCAGCAGGGTTGGCAATCAGCCCCAGCATTTT.

This chain joins TRBV3-1 (or the pseudogene TRBV3-2) and TRBJ1-3; D ambiguous. This CDR3 is 11 amino acids long. V lost 5 bases and J 9 bases, leaving 8 bases between the germline ends. Per the germline V gene, CDR1 is LGHDT and CDR2 is YNNKEL (reference sequence). CDR3 coding DNA: TGTGCCAGCAGCGCTTGGAGCACCATATATTTT. This encodes CASSAWSTIYF.

The chain recombines TRBV7-2 with TRBJ1-3; D remains unclear. CDR1 is SGHTA, CDR2 FQGNSA, per germline. V was shortened by 1 base and J by 0 bases, with 10 bases between the two germline ends. The CDR3 runs to 16 residues. CDR3 DNA sequence: TGTGCCAGCAGCTTAGTCGAGGTTATCTCTGGAAACACCATATATTTT. Translating gives CASSLVEVISGNTIYF.

This chain uses TRBV29-1 with TRBJ1-2; D not resolved. CDR3 length: 13 amino acids. Germline CDR1 is SQVTM and CDR2 is ANQGSEA. The ends were cut back, 3 bases at V and 5 bases at J, with 13 bases in the middle. CDR3 amino acids: CSVDHDISYGYTF. Here the CDR3 DNA reads TGCAGCGTTGACCATGACATCTCTTATGGCTACACCTTC. Supplemented by reference TRBV29-1 and TRBJ1-2, the full variable domain reads SAVISQKPSRDICQRGTSLTIQCQVDSQVTMMFWYRQQPGQSLTLIATANQGSEATYESGFVIDKFPISRPNLTFSTLTVSNMSPEDSSIYLCSVDHDISYGYTFGSGTRLTVV.

This chain connects TRBV19 to TRBJ1-1; 8 nucleotides line up with TRBD1. This CDR3 has 14 residues. V was clipped by 6 bases and J by 4 bases; unmatched bases: 7. Per the germline V gene, CDR1 is LNHDA and CDR2 is SQIVND (reference sequence). As DNA, the CDR3 is TGTGCCAGTAGATCAGGGGGCGAGGGCACTGAAGCTTTCTTT. Its protein is CASRSGGEGTEAFF.

The V and J genes are TRBV6-1 and TRBJ2-3; 9 bases are shared with TRBD2. The junction had 9 bases not matched to a gene; V was cut back by 2 bases and J by 3 bases. Per the germline V gene, CDR1 is MNHNS and CDR2 is SASEGT. This CDR3 spans 17 amino acids. The CDR3 is CASSERALAGRTDTQYF. The CDR3 coding sequence is TGTGCCAGCAGTGAAAGGGCCCTAGCGGGACGGACAGATACGCAGTATTTT.

V and J are TRBV5-5 and TRBJ1-4, with D possibly being TRBD1 (5 bases). The germline V gene encodes CDR1 SGHKS and CDR2 YYEKEE (reference sequence). V lost 4 bases and J 5 bases, leaving 18 bases between the germline ends. This CDR3 contains 16 residues. As DNA, the CDR3 is TGTGCCAGCAGCCTGGGACGCGGCCAGGGAAATGAAAAACTGTTTTTT. This gives the protein CASSLGRGQGNEKLFF.

This clone appeared a single time. The chain combines TRBV2 with TRBJ1-5; TRBD1 aligns across 7 bases. The CDR3 totals 14 residues. V was pared by 5 bases and J by 4 bases, with 5 bases of the junction left unmatched. Germline assignment: CDR1 SNHLY and CDR2 FYNNEI. CDR3 in amino acids: CASSSGTANQPQHF. CDR3 nucleotide sequence: TGTGCCAGCAGTTCCGGGACAGCTAATCAGCCCCAGCATTTT.

In nucleotides, the CDR3 is TGTGCCAGCAGCTTAAGGACAGGGGGCATCAATGAGCAGTTCTTC. It yields the protein CASSLRTGGINEQFF. This chain links TRBV7-2 with TRBJ2-1; 11 nucleotides match TRBD1. The V and J ends lost 2 bases and 6 bases, in that order; junction bases with no gene match: 3. The germline gives CDR1 SGHTA, CDR2 FQGNSA. CDR3 length equals 15 residues.

Points on this clone: At the DNA level, this CDR3 is encoded by other sequences in the same sample as well. The rearrangement uses TRBV7-9 and TRBJ1-6; TRBD1 matches at 8 bases. The CDR3 has 14 amino acids. Per the germline V gene, CDR1 is SEHNR and CDR2 is FQNEAQ (reference sequence). V lost 1 base to trimming and J lost 9 bases; unmatched junction nucleotides: 2. The DNA of the CDR3 is TGTGCCAGCAGCTTAGGAGACAGGGGTTCACCCCTCCACTTT. It encodes CASSLGDRGSPLHF.

The V call is TRBV5-5, the J call TRBJ2-3; D is unresolved. The CDR3 extends over 14 amino acids. Germline CDR1 and CDR2: SGHKS and YYEKEE (reference sequence). V was shortened by 0 bases and J by 3 bases, with 8 bases between the two germline ends. CDR3 region: CASSLGVQTDTQYF. Here the CDR3 DNA reads TGTGCCAGCAGCTTGGGGGTACAGACAGATACGCAGTATTTT.

This clone appeared a few times. The chain combines TRBV5-1 with TRBJ2-7; 11 bases line up with TRBD1. This CDR3 is 16 amino acids long. Trimming took 4 bases from V and 6 from J; bases not matched to a gene: 12. CDR1 is SGHRS and CDR2 is YFSETQ in the germline V gene. For the CDR3, the DNA is TGCGCCAGCAGCCTCGGCGGGACAGGGGGTTTGGGCGAGCAGTACTTC. Protein sequence: CASSLGGTGGLGEQYF.

This clone has just a few counts. V gene TRBV5-1 combines with J gene TRBJ2-2; 7 nucleotides align to TRBD1. The CDR3 runs 16 residues. Looked up from germline, CDR1 is SGHRS and CDR2 is YFSETQ. The trim removed 4 bases at V and 4 bases at J, leaving 10 bases unmatched. CDR3 in DNA: TGCGCCAGCAGCCAACCAGACAGGGCGAGCACCGGGGAGCTGTTTTTT. Amino acids: CASSQPDRASTGELFF.

For the CDR3, the DNA is TGTGCCAGCAGCTTCCCCGCGACAGGCTACACCTTC. Residues: CASSFPATGYTF. The rearrangement uses TRBV7-2 and TRBJ1-2, with D unresolved. Germline V lookup: CDR1 SGHTA, CDR2 FQGNSA. CDR3 length: 12 residues. Trimming removed 3 bases at V and 8 bases at J, with 10 bases between.

This chain uses TRBV19 with TRBJ1-3; unclear D gene. The CDR3 is 14 amino acids. From germline, CDR1 is LNHDA and CDR2 SQIVND (reference sequence). V was pared by 2 bases and J by 4 bases, with 9 bases between. The CDR3 spells CASSIRGLGNTIYF. In DNA, the CDR3 is TGTGCCAGTAGTATAAGAGGGCTCGGAAACACCATATATTTT.

The J gene is TRBJ2-7, the V gene TRBV12-3 or TRBV12-4, with 7 bases fitting TRBD1. Trimming took 6 bases from V and 3 from J; bases not matched to a gene: 5. The CDR3 spans 13 residues. CDR3 bases: TGTGCCAGCAGGCATGACAGGGACTACGAGCAGTACTTC. Protein: CASRHDRDYEQYF.

In DNA form, the CDR3 reads TGTGCCAGCAGCTCCCGGGGAGTGTTCAACAATGAGCAGTTCTTC. As protein: CASSSRGVFNNEQFF. This chain uses TRBV7-2 with TRBJ2-1; a weak D match, TRBD2 (5 bases). CDR1 SGHTA and CDR2 FQGNSA come from the germline V gene. The CDR3 extends over 15 amino acids. V gave up 4 bases and J gave up 5 bases, with 15 bases separating them. Variable domain in full (rest from reference TRBV7-2 and TRBJ2-1): GAGVSQSPSNKVTEKGKDVELRCDPISGHTALYWYRQSLGQGLEFLIYFQGNSAPDKSGLPSDRFSAERTGGSVSTLTIQRTQQEDSAVYLCASSSRGVFNNEQFFGPGTRLTVL.

The rearrangement uses TRBV6-5 and TRBJ1-5; the match to TRBD1 covers 8 bases. Germline CDR1 and CDR2: MNHEY and SVGAGI. With V trimmed by 6 bases and J by 5 bases, 9 bases remained unmatched. This CDR3 spans 15 amino acids. The CDR3 DNA is TGTGCCAGCAGCAACACAGGGGGGCGCCATCAGCCCCAGCATTTT. Its translation: CASSNTGGRHQPQHF.

V and J are TRBV6-5 and TRBJ2-3; no firm D call. Trimming took off 5 bases at V and 1 base at J, with 7 bases between the two ends. Germline loops: CDR1 MNHEY, CDR2 SVGAGI. The CDR3 runs 13 residues. CDR3 amino acids: CASSTFRTDTQYF. The CDR3 DNA is TGTGCCAGCAGTACATTCCGCACAGATACGCAGTATTTT.

The chain joins TRBV27 to TRBJ1-1; 9 positions agree with TRBD1. Germline loops: CDR1 MNHEY, CDR2 SMNVEV (reference sequence). The CDR3 runs 15 residues. Unmatched junction bases numbered 8, after V lost 3 bases and J lost 6 bases. CDR3 in amino acids: CASSFYGTGSSEAFF. The CDR3 DNA sequence: TGTGCCAGCAGTTTCTATGGGACAGGGTCTTCTGAAGCTTTCTTT.

The chain employs TRBV5-1 and TRBJ2-3, with TRBD2 as a possible D gene (5 bases). CDR1 SGHRS and CDR2 YFSETQ come from the germline V gene. Trimming stripped 4 bases from V and 3 bases from J, with 18 bases between. The CDR3 length is 16 residues. The CDR3 loop reads CASSLGLVPNTDTQYF. The CDR3 coding sequence is TGCGCCAGCAGCCTAGGACTTGTCCCGAATACAGATACGCAGTATTTT.

The CDR3 here is CAERQQDLYQQYF. CDR3 nucleotides: TGTGCCGAACGACAGCAGGACCTTTACCAGCAGTACTTC. V is TRBV27 and J is TRBJ2-7; the D gene is possibly TRBD1 (5 bases). The germline V gene has CDR1 MNHEY and CDR2 SMNVEV (reference sequence). CDR3 length: 13 residues. V lost 11 bases and J lost 8, with 22 bases in between.

V and J are TRBV5-1 and TRBJ2-1, with 9 bases aligning to TRBD2. The germline V gene encodes CDR1 SGHRS and CDR2 YFSETQ. The CDR3 loop spans 18 amino acids. V lost 4 bases and J lost 1; bases outside the gene matches: 12. CDR3 region: CASSRVPSSGVSYNEQFF. The CDR3 DNA is TGCGCCAGCAGCCGGGTCCCCTCTAGCGGGGTTTCCTACAATGAGCAGTTCTTC.

This clone was recorded once. The chain uses TRBV11-3 and TRBJ2-7, with D possibly matching TRBD2 (5 bases). Trimming took 5 bases from V and 5 from J, leaving 16 bases between them. This CDR3 is built from 14 residues. Per germline, CDR1 SGHNT and CDR2 YENEEA. CDR3 in amino acids: CASSPRGIDHEQYF. The CDR3 nucleotides read TGTGCCAGCAGCCCTAGAGGGATCGACCACGAGCAGTACTTC.

This clone was observed a few times. CDR3 bases: TGTGCCAGCAGCCCACCGGGACAGATGTACAATGAGCAGTTCTTC. It encodes CASSPPGQMYNEQFF. The chain employs TRBV5-6 and TRBJ2-1; 7 nucleotides align to TRBD1. This CDR3 region has 15 residues. J was trimmed by 4 bases and V by 4 bases; bases with no gene match: 8. Germline CDR1 and CDR2: SGHDT and YYEEEE.

The V call is TRBV2, the J call TRBJ1-1; 12 bases are shared with TRBD1. Germline CDR1 reads SNHLY; CDR2 reads FYNNEI. The V gene end was trimmed by 7 bases and the J gene end by 5 bases; junction bases not matched to a gene: 8. CDR3 length: 15 amino acids. This CDR3 reads CASILGTGGRTEAFF. The CDR3 nucleotides are TGTGCCAGCATTCTAGGGACAGGGGGCCGTACTGAAGCTTTCTTT.